These 24 T cell receptor beta chains were all obtained from the same sample, sequenced in a study of Ad26.COV2.S vaccination and SARS-CoV-2 variants. Treatment given: some 20 received Ad26.COV2.S at low or high dose, single or two shots; 5 received placebo; per-sample allocation not given. All samples were drawn on day 63, counting from the first vaccine or placebo injection. Libraries were prepared by immunoSEQ multiplex PCR; TCRdb keeps only in-frame clonotypes and omits some of them. The sample has around 320,000 clones, roughly 80% seen once. This specimen was peripheral blood, taken in a trial of Ad26.COV2.S vaccine versus placebo. These receptors came from a person between 18 and 65 years old who received the Ad26.COV2.S COVID-19 vaccine or a placebo.

This clone has just a few counts. The chain employs TRBV28 and TRBJ1-3; D is ambiguous. Germline V CDR1 and CDR2: MDHEN, SYDVKM. The CDR3 loop spans 17 amino acids. The V end was cut by 3 bases, the J end by 4 bases, with 19 bases between. The CDR3 region has the DNA TGTGCCAGCAGTTTCCCCGCATTTAGGGTAGGAGGAAACACCATATATTTT. The encoded protein is CASSFPAFRVGGNTIYF.

This clone came up many times. V and J are TRBV2 and TRBJ2-3; TRBD2 matches 11 bases. The V gene's germline CDR1 is SNHLY and CDR2 FYNNEI. The CDR3 sequence is 18 residues long. Trimming cost V 4 bases and J 0 bases; bases outside gene matches: 9. The CDR3 protein is CASSVTSGGGFSTDTQYF. As DNA, the CDR3 is TGTGCCAGCAGTGTCACTAGCGGGGGAGGGTTTAGCACAGATACGCAGTATTTT.

The chain couples TRBV7-9 to TRBJ1-2; possibly TRBD1 for D (5 bases). This CDR3 region has 14 residues. Per the germline V gene, CDR1 is SEHNR and CDR2 is FQNEAQ (reference sequence). V lost 8 bases and J 0 bases, leaving 13 bases between the germline ends. This chain's CDR3 is CASGWGQSNYGYTF. CDR3 DNA sequence: TGTGCCAGCGGCTGGGGCCAGTCTAACTATGGCTACACCTTC.

This chain uses TRBV5-4 with TRBJ1-1; tentatively, D is TRBD1 (5 bases). Germline-derived CDR1 and CDR2 are SGHNT and YYREEE (reference sequence). There are 14 residues in the CDR3. Trimming pared 0 bases from V and 1 base from J, leaving 7 bases between. The chain's CDR3 is CASSLGGRNTEAFF. The DNA of the CDR3 is TGTGCCAGCAGCTTGGGGGGGAGGAACACTGAAGCTTTCTTT.

The V gene is TRBV11-2, the J gene TRBJ2-2; TRBD1 or TRBD2 may be the D gene (6 bases each). This CDR3 region has 16 residues. The germline gives CDR1 SGHAT, CDR2 FQNNGV. With 6 bases removed from V and 0 bases from J, the gap between germline ends came to 14 bases. CDR3: CASRGGTPANTGELFF. The DNA of the CDR3 is TGTGCCAGCAGAGGCGGGACACCTGCGAACACCGGGGAGCTGTTTTTT.

The chain employs TRBV19 and TRBJ1-4, with 8 bases lining up with TRBD1. V lost 4 bases and J lost 0; bases outside the gene matches: 7. Germline lookup yields CDR1 LNHDA and CDR2 SQIVND (reference sequence). The CDR3 covers 17 residues. CDR3 nucleotides: TGTGCCAGTAGTAGAAGACAGGGGAGTACAACTAATGAAAAACTGTTTTTT. It specifies CASSRRQGSTTNEKLFF.

This clone showed up just once. A read error may produce the germline difference seen at one junction end. The chain uses TRBV5-5 and TRBJ2-5, with D possibly being TRBD2 (5 bases). From germline, CDR1 is SGHKS and CDR2 YYEKEE (reference sequence). This CDR3 has 15 amino acids. CDR3 in DNA: TGTGCCAGCGGCTTGATGACCGGGATCGGAGAGACCCAGTACTTC. Protein product: CASGLMTGIGETQYF.

The V call is TRBV6-6, the J call TRBJ1-1; D might be TRBD1 (5 bases). V shed 3 bases and J shed 1 base, with 15 bases lying between them. The CDR3 length is 16 residues. Germline V gene lookup returns CDR1 MNHNY and CDR2 SVGAGI (reference sequence). The CDR3 coding sequence is TGTGCCAGCAGTTATTCTCCCATTGGGGGGAACACTGAAGCTTTCTTT. This gives the protein CASSYSPIGGNTEAFF.

This chain connects TRBV3-1 (or the pseudogene TRBV3-2) to TRBJ1-6; no definite D call. Germline V gene sequence: CDR1 LGHDT, CDR2 YNNKEL (reference sequence). The germline V and J ends were trimmed by 1 base and 9 bases, with 16 bases remaining between them. The CDR3 is 16 amino acids. In DNA form, the CDR3 reads TGTGCCAGCAGCCAAGTTCGGGAGGTGCGAATTTCACCCCTCCACTTT. This encodes CASSQVREVRISPLHF.

This chain uses TRBV11-2 with TRBJ1-4, with TRBD1 matching over 7 bases. Germline values: CDR1 SGHAT, CDR2 FQNNGV. V dropped 5 bases and J dropped 7; count of bases not matched to a gene: 7. There are 14 residues in the CDR3. This chain's CDR3 is CASSARRGGEKLFF. The CDR3 nucleotides read TGTGCCAGCAGCGCACGCAGGGGGGGTGAAAAACTGTTTTTT.

Turning to this clone: Other nucleotide sequences from this sample produce the same CDR3. J is TRBJ1-2 and V is TRBV28; 7 positions agree with TRBD1. This CDR3 spans 13 amino acids. V dropped 6 bases and J dropped 4; count of bases not matched to a gene: 5. Germline V CDR1 and CDR2: MDHEN, SYDVKM. CDR3 DNA sequence: TGTGCCAGCAGCCTGGGACAGAGCTATGGCTACACCTTC. This gives the protein CASSLGQSYGYTF.

V gene TRBV12-2 combines with J gene TRBJ1-6; the table's D call TRBD1 went unverified against the DNA. TRBV12-2 is reported as a pseudogene. The CDR3 totals 14 residues. The CDR3 DNA sequence: TGTGCAAGTCGCTTGACAGGGTACAATTCACCCCTCCACTTT. Translating gives CASRLTGYNSPLHF.

This chain uses TRBV3-1 (or the pseudogene TRBV3-2) with TRBJ2-1, with D tentatively TRBD2 (5 bases). V lost 0 bases, J lost 2 bases, and 11 bases lay in between. The CDR3 runs 16 residues. Germline V gives CDR1 LGHDT, CDR2 YNNKEL (reference sequence). This CDR3 reads CASSQESSGAYNEQFF. CDR3 coding DNA: TGTGCCAGCAGCCAAGAATCCAGCGGCGCCTACAATGAGCAGTTCTTC.

The V gene is TRBV28, the J gene TRBJ1-2, with 7 bases identical to TRBD1. Trimming removed 7 bases from V and 8 bases from J; junction bases left unmatched: 19. Germline V gene data show CDR1 as MDHEN and CDR2 as SYDVKM. The CDR3 is 16 amino acids. DNA for the CDR3: TGTGCCAGCAACCTTGGTCCCGAGAGAGGGGGCGCGGGCTACACCTTC. Its protein is CASNLGPERGGAGYTF.

This chain connects TRBV6-6 to TRBJ2-7; D may be TRBD2 (5 bases). Trimming shortened V by 2 bases and J by 3 bases, and 5 bases separated the two germline ends. The V gene's germline CDR1 is MNHNY and CDR2 SVGAGI (reference sequence). This CDR3 spans 12 amino acids. The CDR3 coding sequence is TGTGCCAGCAGTTACGAGGGCTACGAGCAGTACTTC. Translated: CASSYEGYEQYF.

This clone has a handful of counts. This chain connects TRBV24-1 to TRBJ2-5; TRBD2 matches 7 bases. The CDR3 spans 16 residues. Losses at the gene ends were 1 base for V and 4 bases for J; bases not matched to a gene: 8. Germline assignment: CDR1 KGHDR and CDR2 SFDVKD. The DNA for the CDR3 is TGTGCCACCAGTGATTTAGGTCGCGGGGGAGCAGAGACCCAGTACTTC. This sequence encodes CATSDLGRGGAETQYF.

The chain links TRBV7-2 to TRBJ2-3; 9 bases agree with TRBD2. Germline V gene data show CDR1 as SGHTA and CDR2 as FQGNSA. Trimming removed 4 bases from V and 6 bases from J; junction bases left unmatched: 5. The CDR3 covers 14 residues. The CDR3 loop reads CASSSGLAADTQYF. The CDR3 nucleotides read TGTGCCAGCAGCTCGGGACTAGCAGCCGATACGCAGTATTTT.

The chain has TRBV6-5 and TRBJ1-4; perhaps TRBD1 as D (6 bases). This CDR3 is 14 amino acids long. V shed 6 bases and J shed 4 bases, with 12 bases lying between them. CDR1 and CDR2 (germline): MNHEY, SVGAGI. The CDR3 sequence is CASRNRALNEKLFF. The CDR3 DNA sequence: TGTGCCAGCAGAAACAGGGCGCTTAATGAAAAACTGTTTTTT.

Concerning this clone: Distinct nucleotide sequences in the sample also encode this CDR3. The chain carries TRBV6-2 or TRBV6-3 and TRBJ1-3; D gene ambiguous. Germline V gene lookup returns CDR1 MNHEY and CDR2 SVGEGT. CDR3 length: 16 residues. Deletions cut 2 bases from V and 0 bases from J, with 11 bases between. The CDR3 spells CASSYRTRSSGNTIYF. In DNA form, the CDR3 reads TGTGCCAGCAGTTACCGTACACGGAGCTCTGGAAACACCATATATTTT.

The chain recombines TRBV27 with TRBJ2-7; 9 nucleotides match TRBD1. CDR3 length equals 16 residues. After removal of 5 bases from V and 0 bases from J, the junction contained 8 bases not matched to a gene. Germline V gene data show CDR1 as MNHEY and CDR2 as SMNVEV (reference sequence). The CDR3 DNA reads as TGTGCCAGCAGTCTGGCCGGGACAGGGACCTCCTACGAGCAGTACTTC. Protein: CASSLAGTGTSYEQYF.

The rearrangement uses TRBV27 and TRBJ1-4; no clear D gene. Trimming stripped 5 bases from V and 7 bases from J, with 14 bases between. CDR3 length: 14 residues. Germline V gives CDR1 MNHEY, CDR2 SMNVEV (reference sequence). The DNA for the CDR3 is TGTGCCAGCAGTATAAACGGGGAGGGTGAAAAACTGTTTTTT. It specifies CASSINGEGEKLFF.

The genes are TRBV5-1 and TRBJ2-4, with 7 bases fitting TRBD1. J gave up 0 bases and V 4 bases, and 7 bases lay outside the gene matches. The CDR3 covers 16 residues. From germline, CDR1 is SGHRS and CDR2 YFSETQ. The CDR3 here is CASSPGQVLAKNIQYF. DNA of the CDR3: TGCGCCAGCAGCCCAGGACAGGTCTTAGCCAAAAACATTCAGTACTTC.

The DNA for the CDR3 is TGTGCCAGTAGCCCATCTCTGGGACAGGGTTACGAGCAGTACTTC. It specifies CASSPSLGQGYEQYF. V and J are TRBV19 and TRBJ2-7, with TRBD1 identical over 9 bases. Unmatched junction bases numbered 10, after V lost 6 bases and J lost 4 bases. The CDR3 contains 15 residues. Germline V gives CDR1 LNHDA, CDR2 SQIVND (reference sequence).

This chain joins TRBV2 and TRBJ2-7; a weak D match, TRBD1 (6 bases). The germline CDR1 and CDR2 sequences are SNHLY and FYNNEI. This CDR3 is built from 13 residues. Trimming took off 7 bases at V and 2 bases at J, with 12 bases between the two ends. DNA of the CDR3: TGTGCCAGCACGCGACAGGCTACCTACGAGCAGTACTTC. This translates into CASTRQATYEQYF. The whole variable domain, remainder taken from reference TRBV2 and TRBJ2-7, is EPEVTQTPSHQVTQMGQEVILRCVPISNHLYFYWYRQILGQKVEFLVSFYNNEISEKSEIFDDQFSVERPDGSNFTLKIRSTKLEDSAMYFCASTRQATYEQYFGPGTRLTVT.